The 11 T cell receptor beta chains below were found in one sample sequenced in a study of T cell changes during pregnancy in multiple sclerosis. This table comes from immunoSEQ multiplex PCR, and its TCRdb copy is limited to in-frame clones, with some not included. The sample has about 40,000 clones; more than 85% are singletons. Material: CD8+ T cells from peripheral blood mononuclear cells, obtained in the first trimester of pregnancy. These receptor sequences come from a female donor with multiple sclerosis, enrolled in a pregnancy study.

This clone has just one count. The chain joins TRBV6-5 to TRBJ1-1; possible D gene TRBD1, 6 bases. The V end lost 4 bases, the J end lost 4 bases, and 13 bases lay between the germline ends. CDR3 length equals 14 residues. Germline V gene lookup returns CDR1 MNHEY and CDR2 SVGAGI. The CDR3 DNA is TGTGCCAGCAGTTTAAACAGGGTGTCCACTGAAGCTTTCTTT. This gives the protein CASSLNRVSTEAFF.

CDR3 in amino acids: CASSQSPSLSPYEQYF. For the CDR3, the DNA is TGCGCCAGCAGCCAAAGCCCAAGCCTTTCCCCCTACGAGCAGTACTTC. The rearrangement uses TRBV4-1 and TRBJ2-7; D is undetermined. Germline CDR1 MGHRA, CDR2 YSYEKL. The CDR3 is 16 amino acids. Trimming stripped 2 bases from V and 2 bases from J, with 16 bases between.

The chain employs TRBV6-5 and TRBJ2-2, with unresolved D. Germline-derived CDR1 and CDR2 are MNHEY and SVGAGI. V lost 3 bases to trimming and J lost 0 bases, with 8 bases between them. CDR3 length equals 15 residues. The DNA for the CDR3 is TGTGCCAGCAGTTATGGGCAACCGAACACCGGGGAGCTGTTTTTT. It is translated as CASSYGQPNTGELFF.

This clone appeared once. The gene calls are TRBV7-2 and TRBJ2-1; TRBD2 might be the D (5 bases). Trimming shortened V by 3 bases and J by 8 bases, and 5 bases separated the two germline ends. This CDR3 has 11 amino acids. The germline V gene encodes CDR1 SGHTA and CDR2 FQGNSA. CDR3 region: CASSFSDEQFF. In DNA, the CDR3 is TGTGCCAGCAGCTTTAGCGATGAGCAGTTCTTC.

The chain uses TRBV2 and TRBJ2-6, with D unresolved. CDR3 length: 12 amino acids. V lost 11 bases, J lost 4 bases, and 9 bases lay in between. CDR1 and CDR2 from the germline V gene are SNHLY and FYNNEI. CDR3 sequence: CAYLEGANVLTF. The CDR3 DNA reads TGTGCCTACCTGGAGGGGGCCAACGTCCTGACTTTC.

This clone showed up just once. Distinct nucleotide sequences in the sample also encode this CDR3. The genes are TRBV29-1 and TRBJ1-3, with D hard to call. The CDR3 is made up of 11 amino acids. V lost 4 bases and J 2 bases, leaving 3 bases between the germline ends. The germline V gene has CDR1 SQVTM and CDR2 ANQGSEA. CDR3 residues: CSVVAGNTIYF. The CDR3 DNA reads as TGCAGCGTTGTCGCTGGAAACACCATATATTTT.

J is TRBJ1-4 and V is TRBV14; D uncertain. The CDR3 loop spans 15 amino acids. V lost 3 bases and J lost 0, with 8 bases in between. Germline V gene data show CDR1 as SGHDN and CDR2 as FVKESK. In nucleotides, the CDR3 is TGTGCCAGCAGCCACGTGGCACCAACTAATGAAAAACTGTTTTTT. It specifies CASSHVAPTNEKLFF.

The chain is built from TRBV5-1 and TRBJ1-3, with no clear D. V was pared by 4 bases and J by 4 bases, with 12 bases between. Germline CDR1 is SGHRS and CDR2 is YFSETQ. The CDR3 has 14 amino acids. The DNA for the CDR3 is TGCGCCAGCAGCCTGGGCGGGCAGGGAAACACCATATATTTT. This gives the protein CASSLGGQGNTIYF.

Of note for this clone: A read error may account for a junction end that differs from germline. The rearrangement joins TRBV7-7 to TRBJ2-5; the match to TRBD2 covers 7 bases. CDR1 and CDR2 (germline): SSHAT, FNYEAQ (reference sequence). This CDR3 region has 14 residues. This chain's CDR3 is CASSLSAGEETQYF. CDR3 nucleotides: TGTGCTAGCAGCTTAAGTGCGGGGGAGGAGACCCAGTACTTC.

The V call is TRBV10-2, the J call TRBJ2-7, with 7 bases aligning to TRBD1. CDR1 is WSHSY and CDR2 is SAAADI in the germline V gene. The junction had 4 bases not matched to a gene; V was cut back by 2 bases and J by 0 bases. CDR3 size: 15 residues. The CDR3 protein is CASSEGTASSYEQYF. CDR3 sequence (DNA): TGCGCCAGCAGTGAGGGGACAGCTAGCTCCTACGAGCAGTACTTC.

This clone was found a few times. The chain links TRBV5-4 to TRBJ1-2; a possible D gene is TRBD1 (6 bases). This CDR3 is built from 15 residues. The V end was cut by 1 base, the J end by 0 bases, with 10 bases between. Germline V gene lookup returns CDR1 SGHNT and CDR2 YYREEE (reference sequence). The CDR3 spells CASSLIGTTNYGYTF. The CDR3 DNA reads TGTGCCAGCAGCTTGATCGGGACAACTAACTATGGCTACACCTTC. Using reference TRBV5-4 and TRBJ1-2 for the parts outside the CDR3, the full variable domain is ETGVTQSPTHLIKTRGQQVTLRCSSQSGHNTVSWYQQALGQGPQFIFQYYREEENGRGNFPPRFSGLQFPNYSSELNVNALELDDSALYLCASSLIGTTNYGYTFGSGTRLTVV.